Included here is one T cell receptor (beta chain) sequence, with context. Its antigen remains unidentified. This entry belongs to a study of graft-versus-host responses after intestinal transplantation. Here immunoSEQ multiplex PCR was the method, and the copy in TCRdb shows in-frame clones only, minus some. The table records roughly 100,000 clones, 93% of them present only once. With 2 bases removed from V and 1 base from J, the gap between germline ends came to 26 bases. CDR1 is MGHRA, CDR2 YSYEKL, per germline. The CDR3 is 20 residues long. The chain has TRBV4-1 and TRBJ1-2, with no clear D. The clonotype was recovered from a human donor who received an intestinal transplant. The sample was unstimulated CD8+ T cells sorted from spleen or lymph node cells, taken before intestinal transplant. This CDR3 reads CASSQKRPRETGPNNYGYTF. The CDR3 DNA follows: TGCGCCAGCAGCCAAAAGAGGCCTCGAGAAACCGGGCCGAATAACTATGGCTACACCTTC.